The 5 T cell receptor beta chains below come from one sample, sequenced in a study of blood T cells in healthy people across ages. Combining a sample-barcoded 5' primer with a J-beta primer mix, a second PCR ran for about 6 to 11 cycles. TCRdb itself ran the 5' RACE reads through MiXCR, one entry per CDR3 protein. Among about 720,000 distinct CDR3 sequences listed, 20% to 30% were seen once. These data were likewise used in another study, on T cells of mothers and their children.

Sequencing used blood. All receptors come from a boy younger than 18 in good health.

This clonotype was counted only a few times. The chain recombines TRBV27 with TRBJ2-7, with D perhaps matching TRBD1 or TRBD2 (5 bases each). V was clipped by 3 bases and J by 2 bases, with 11 bases between them. The CDR3 runs to 14 residues. In germline, CDR1 is MNHEY, CDR2 SMNVEV (reference sequence). The CDR3 spells CASSFASRAYEQYF. CDR3 coding DNA: TGTGCCAGCAGTTTCGCTAGCAGGGCCTACGAGCAGTACTTC.

The chain joins TRBV3-1 to TRBJ2-4; D is possibly TRBD2 (5 bases). Trimming shortened V by 4 bases and J by 10 bases, and 11 bases separated the two germline ends. Germline CDR1 and CDR2: LGHDT and YNNKEL (reference sequence). This CDR3 has 12 residues. This CDR3 is CASSPPRGIQYF. CDR3 DNA: TGTGCCAGCAGCCCCCCCCGCGGGATTCAGTACTTC. The full variable domain, rest sourced from reference TRBV3-1 and TRBJ2-4, is DTAVSQTPKYLVTQMGNDKSIKCEQNLGHDTMYWYKQDSKKFLKIMFSYNNKELIINETVPNRFSPKSPDKAHLNLHINSLELGDSAVYFCASSPPRGIQYFGAGTRLSVL.

The chain is built from TRBV7-2 and TRBJ2-3, with 8 bases matching TRBD1. The CDR3 has 15 residues. CDR1 SGHTA and CDR2 FQGNSA come from the germline V gene. Germline trimming cut 1 base from V and 6 bases from J; bases unmatched to any gene: 6. The CDR3 sequence: CASSLVFQGADTQYF. The CDR3 DNA is TGTGCCAGCAGCTTAGTATTTCAGGGGGCGGATACGCAGTATTTT.

This clonotype was detected a few times. The junction shows a germline mismatch at one end, possibly a read error. The chain carries TRBV7-3 and TRBJ2-5; 10 bases match TRBD2. The end of the DNA aligns better with TRBJ2-1, so the J call may be wrong. The CDR3 has 16 amino acids. Germline-derived CDR1 and CDR2 are SGHTA and FQGTGA. DNA of the CDR3: TGTACCAGCAGCCCCTCCCTAGCGGGAGCCTACAATGAGCAGTTCTTC. It translates to CTSSPSLAGAYNEQFF.

This chain uses TRBV12-3 or TRBV12-4 with TRBJ1-3; no firm D call. The CDR3 contains 14 residues. Trimming cost V 3 bases and J 0 bases, with 6 bases left between them. This CDR3 is CASSFPVSGNTIYF. DNA of the CDR3: TGTGCCAGCAGTTTCCCAGTCTCTGGAAACACCATATATTTT.